Sequencing of this TCR beta chain was carried out in a study of control samples from healthy donors and cancer patients. The CDR3 is 15 amino acids. CDR1 and CDR2 (germline): LGHNA, YNFKEQ. V was clipped by 2 bases and J by 5 bases; unmatched bases: 8. Assay used: immunoSEQ multiplex PCR; TCRdb lists only in-frame clones, some missing. The sample holds tens of thousands of clones, roughly 93% seen once. With respect to this clone: Different DNA sequences within this sample yield the same CDR3.

V and J are TRBV4-2 and TRBJ1-1; TRBD1 agrees at 7 bases. The sequence derives from a woman younger than 45 in good health. What was sequenced was blood. In DNA, the CDR3 is TGTGCCAGCAGCCAAAACTCACAGGGGTGGACTGAAGCTTTCTTT. Protein product: CASSQNSQGWTEAFF.